This T cell receptor beta chain was profiled in a study of cytomegalovirus exposure and HLA in healthy donors. V lost 8 bases to trimming and J lost 7 bases, with 20 bases between them. This CDR3 is 15 amino acids long. Germline V lookup: CDR1 SGHNT, CDR2 YENEEA. Repertoires were generated with immunoSEQ multiplex PCR, while TCRdb's copy carries only in-frame clones and drops some. The sample has around 220,000 clones, over 80% seen once. V and J are TRBV11-3 and TRBJ2-2; D might be TRBD1 (5 bases). This clonotype originated in a woman in her 30s in good health and CMV-seropositive. The sample was PBMCs. Written as DNA, the CDR3 is TGTGCCAGCGCCTCCTTGGCAGGGATAATCGGGGAGCTGTTTTTT. Translated: CASASLAGIIGELFF.